At least ten counts were recorded for the clone carrying this TCR beta chain. The antigen remains undetermined. Per the germline V gene, CDR1 is LNHNV and CDR2 is YYDKDF (reference sequence). The CDR3 is made up of 15 amino acids. With 1 base removed from V and 0 bases from J, the gap between germline ends came to 7 bases. This sample was taken from a study of T cells in Graves' hyperthyroidism and ophthalmopathy. Criteria for exclusion of patients were uncontrolled infection, other autoimmune disease, pregnancy or lactation. The PBMCs studied were ones that came from 10 ml fresh peripheral blood. The source material, RNA transcripts, was used to amplify TCR beta CDR3 regions. In the first-round RT-PCR of the TCR CDR3, the HTBI primer set was used. Via MiXCR, TCRdb re-called the multiplex PCR reads, giving one row per CDR3 protein. In the table there are approximately 510,000 distinct CDR3 sequences, under 25% of which are singletons.

Study outcomes and limitations: In the blood, most expanded thyroid clonotypes above 0.001 appeared as well.

The chain links TRBV15 to TRBJ1-5; no clear D. Sequencing was performed on blood. The clonotype was recovered from a young man with Graves' hyperthyroidism. The CDR3 region is CATSRGANSNQPQHF. CDR3 DNA sequence: TGTGCCACCAGCAGAGGAGCTAATAGCAATCAGCCCCAGCATTTT.